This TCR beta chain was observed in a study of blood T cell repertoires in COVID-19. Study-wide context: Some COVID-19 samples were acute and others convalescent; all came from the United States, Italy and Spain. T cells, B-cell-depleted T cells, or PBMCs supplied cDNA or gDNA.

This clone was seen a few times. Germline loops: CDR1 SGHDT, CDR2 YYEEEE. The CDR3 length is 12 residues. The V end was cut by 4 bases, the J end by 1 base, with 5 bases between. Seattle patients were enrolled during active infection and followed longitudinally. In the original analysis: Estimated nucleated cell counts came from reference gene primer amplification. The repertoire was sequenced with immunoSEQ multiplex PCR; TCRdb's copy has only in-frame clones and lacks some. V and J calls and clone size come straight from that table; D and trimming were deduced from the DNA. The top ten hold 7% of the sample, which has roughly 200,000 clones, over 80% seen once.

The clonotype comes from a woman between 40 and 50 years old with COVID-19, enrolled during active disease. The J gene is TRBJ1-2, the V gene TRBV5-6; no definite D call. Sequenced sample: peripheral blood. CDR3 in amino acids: CASSPLNYGYTF. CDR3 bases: TGTGCCAGCAGCCCTCTTAACTATGGCTACACCTTC.